This T cell receptor (beta chain) was found in a study of blood T cells in healthy people across ages. Each of the donors had approximately 10 milliliters of peripheral blood drawn into EDTA-treated Vacutainer tubes. Primed by a sample-barcoded 5' primer and a J-beta primer mix, a second PCR proceeded for 7 to 11 cycles. Each of the cDNA molecules was tagged by a template-switch adaptor with 12 random nucleotides. TCRdb re-called the 5' RACE reads with MiXCR, one entry per CDR3 protein. The profile shows 650,000 to 800,000 distinct CDR3 sequences, approximately 44% of them singletons. This clonotype was observed a handful of times. The antigen is undetermined. The study's findings and limits: Without sorted subsets, naive and antigen-experienced compartments could not be conclusively compared.

Germline assignment: CDR1 MDHEN and CDR2 SYDVKM. This CDR3 is 12 amino acids long. The TCR comes from a man aged 55-75 years in good health. The J gene is TRBJ2-4, the V gene TRBV28; D remains unclear. The J call may be in error: the DNA end matches TRBJ2-7 better. The specimen was blood. CDR3 in amino acids: CASSTDITEQYF. The DNA of the CDR3 is TGTGCCAGCAGTACAGACATAACCGAGCAGTACTTC.